The 32 T cell receptor beta chains in this list originate from one sample, sequenced in a study. TCRdb recomputed calls from the RT-PCR reads with MiXCR, one row per CDR3 protein. The repertoire has 650,000 to 800,000 distinct CDR3 sequences, 14% of them found once; the top ten carry 3.6%. Sequencing input: memory CD4+ T cells from blood. The origin of the receptors is a female donor in good health, serving as a healthy control.

In its sample, this clonotype was seen many times. This chain joins TRBV5-1 and TRBJ2-1, with 9 bases aligning to TRBD2. CDR1 and CDR2 from the germline V gene are SGHRS and YFSETQ. CDR3 size: 13 residues. Trimming removed 3 bases from V and 10 bases from J; junction bases left unmatched: 5. The CDR3 coding sequence is TGCGCCAGCAGCTACGGACTAGCGACAGAGCAGTTCTTC. Its translation is CASSYGLATEQFF.

This clonotype showed up many times. The chain carries TRBV7-2 and TRBJ2-1; D is possibly TRBD2 (7 bases). Trimming took 11 bases from V and 8 from J, leaving 22 bases between them. In germline, CDR1 is SGHTA, CDR2 FQGNSA. The CDR3 is 14 residues long. CDR3 amino acids: CAGGRREAGHEQFF. Written as DNA, the CDR3 is TGTGCCGGGGGCCGACGGGAGGCCGGCCATGAGCAGTTCTTC.

This clonotype appeared once. This chain uses TRBV2 with TRBJ2-3; 7 bases align to TRBD2. This CDR3 has 19 residues. The trim removed 7 bases at V and 5 bases at J, leaving 24 bases unmatched. The germline gives CDR1 SNHLY, CDR2 FYNNEI. The DNA of the CDR3 is TGTGCCAGCACCAACACCGATGCGGGGGAGGGGATCGCAGTAGATACGCAGTATTTT. As protein: CASTNTDAGEGIAVDTQYF.

V is TRBV15 and J is TRBJ2-3; perhaps TRBD2 as D (7 bases). The V end lost 11 bases, the J end lost 4 bases, and 19 bases lay between the germline ends. From germline, CDR1 is LNHNV and CDR2 YYDKDF (reference sequence). The length of the CDR3 is 14 residues. CDR3 nucleotides: TGTGCCGGGGGGGGCCCCAACGTCGCAGATACGCAGTATTTT. This codes for CAGGGPNVADTQYF.

About this clonotype: Since a much larger clone is just one base distant, this may be a read error. J is TRBJ1-1 and V is TRBV15; D not certain. This CDR3 region has 13 residues. Looked up from germline, CDR1 is LNHNV and CDR2 is YYDKDF (reference sequence). The CDR3 coding sequence is TGTGTCACCAGCAGATTGACCGTCACTGAAGCTTTCTTT. This encodes CVTSRLTVTEAFF.

This clonotype was seen repeatedly, ten times or more. The chain recombines TRBV6-2 or TRBV6-3 with TRBJ2-5, with TRBD1 identical over 7 bases. Losses at the gene ends were 6 bases for V and 1 base for J; bases not matched to a gene: 5. The germline V gene has CDR1 MNHEY and CDR2 SVGEGT. There are 14 residues in the CDR3. The DNA for the CDR3 is TGTGCCAGCAGATCAGGGACAGTCCAAGAGACCCAGTACTTC. Translation gives CASRSGTVQETQYF.

This clonotype was detected only a few times. The genes are TRBV20-1 and TRBJ1-6, with D perhaps TRBD1 (5 bases). CDR1 and CDR2 from the germline V gene are DFQATT and SNEGSKA (reference sequence). The CDR3 is 14 amino acids. V dropped 2 bases and J dropped 14 bases, with 19 bases sitting between them. CDR3 in DNA: TGCAGTGCTAGACCCCTTGACCGGGACCTGACCCTCCACTTT. Its protein is CSARPLDRDLTLHF.

In its sample, this clonotype was seen a few times. The V gene is TRBV5-4, the J gene TRBJ1-1, with D perhaps matching TRBD1 (6 bases). Germline CDR1 and CDR2: SGHNT and YYREEE (reference sequence). The CDR3 contains 12 residues. The ends were cut back, 4 bases at V and 9 bases at J, with 13 bases in the middle. CDR3 sequence reads: CASSPDRYQAFF. CDR3 bases: TGTGCCAGCAGCCCTGACAGGTATCAAGCTTTCTTT. The whole variable domain, remainder taken from reference TRBV5-4 and TRBJ1-1, is ETGVTQSPTHLIKTRGQQVTLRCSSQSGHNTVSWYQQALGQGPQFIFQYYREEENGRGNFPPRFSGLQFPNYSSELNVNALELDDSALYLCASSPDRYQAFFGQGTRLTVV.

This clonotype was seen a handful of times. The V gene is TRBV5-1, the J gene TRBJ1-6; 11 positions match TRBD1. J gave up 5 bases and V 4 bases, and 11 bases lay outside the gene matches. Germline V gene lookup returns CDR1 SGHRS and CDR2 YFSETQ. The CDR3 has 18 residues. CDR3 protein: CASSPGTGGDLNNSPLHF. The CDR3 DNA follows: TGCGCCAGCAGCCCCGGGACAGGGGGAGACCTTAATAATTCACCCCTCCACTTT.

This clonotype was observed a handful of times. The V gene is TRBV24-1, the J gene TRBJ1-6; 7 bases fit TRBD1. The V and J ends lost 3 bases and 9 bases, in that order; junction bases with no gene match: 4. The CDR3 runs 14 residues. Germline loops: CDR1 KGHDR, CDR2 SFDVKD. CDR3 nucleotides: TGTGCCACCAGTGATACAGGGGACGCTTCACCCCTCCACTTT. Its protein product is CATSDTGDASPLHF.

This clonotype was observed a handful of times. The junction does not match germline at one end; this may be a read error. The J gene is TRBJ2-7, the V gene TRBV6-6; 12 bases are a match to TRBD1. This CDR3 is built from 15 residues. Germline V gene sequence: CDR1 MNHNY, CDR2 SVGAGI (reference sequence). CDR3 loop: CASSNSGTGGAGQYF. The CDR3 DNA sequence: TGTGCCAGCAGTAACTCCGGGACAGGGGGCGCAGGGCAGTACTTC.

This chain links TRBV3-1 with TRBJ2-1; no clear D. Germline V lookup: CDR1 LGHDT, CDR2 YNNKEL (reference sequence). The CDR3 is made up of 13 amino acids. Trimming removed 1 base at V and 10 bases at J, with 11 bases between. The CDR3 DNA sequence: TGTGCCAGCAGCCAAGTCCGGCACACGGAGCAGTTCTTC. Its translation: CASSQVRHTEQFF.

This clonotype was seen at least ten times. The rearrangement links TRBV10-3 to TRBJ2-7; 7 bases match TRBD1. Looked up from germline, CDR1 is ENHRY and CDR2 is SYGVKD. After removal of 10 bases from V and 2 bases from J, the junction contained 11 bases not matched to a gene. The CDR3 runs 14 residues. CDR3 bases: TGTGCCACCCCGGATCAGGGGGATCCCTACGAGCAGTACTTC. This translates into CATPDQGDPYEQYF.

The rearrangement joins TRBV6-5 to TRBJ1-6; 7 bases map to TRBD1. The V and J ends lost 3 bases and 10 bases, in that order; junction bases with no gene match: 6. The CDR3 covers 14 residues. Germline-derived CDR1 and CDR2 are MNHEY and SVGAGI. The CDR3 loop is CASSYRQGGSPLHF. The CDR3 DNA reads as TGTGCCAGCAGTTATCGACAGGGTGGATCACCCCTCCACTTT.

This clonotype came up a few times. The V gene is TRBV27, the J gene TRBJ2-1; 8 nucleotides align to TRBD2. Germline-derived CDR1 and CDR2 are MNHEY and SMNVEV (reference sequence). The CDR3 contains 16 residues. V trimming: 0 bases; J trimming: 5 bases; junction bases outside the gene matches: 6. This chain's CDR3 is CASSLSYSGRHNEQFF. The CDR3 coding sequence is TGTGCCAGCAGTTTATCCTACAGCGGGAGACACAATGAGCAGTTCTTC.

The chain uses TRBV20-1 and TRBJ1-2; no clear D gene. This CDR3 spans 13 amino acids. Deletions cut 5 bases from V and 7 bases from J, with 17 bases between. From germline, CDR1 is DFQATT and CDR2 SNEGSKA (reference sequence). CDR3 sequence reads: CSAPPSDRSGYTF. DNA of the CDR3: TGCAGTGCTCCCCCGTCGGATCGTAGTGGCTACACCTTC.

This clonotype has a handful of counts. The chain is built from TRBV7-9 and TRBJ1-4; TRBD1 might be the D (6 bases). The V end lost 2 bases, the J end lost 7 bases, and 11 bases lay between the germline ends. This CDR3 spans 14 amino acids. Germline V gene data show CDR1 as SEHNR and CDR2 as FQNEAQ (reference sequence). CDR3 DNA sequence: TGTGCCAGCAGCTTATACAGGGAAGGTGAAAAACTGTTTTTT. Its translation is CASSLYREGEKLFF.

The chain combines TRBV27 with TRBJ2-1; no definite D call. Trimming removed 5 bases at V and 4 bases at J, with 18 bases between. Germline assignment: CDR1 MNHEY and CDR2 SMNVEV (reference sequence). CDR3 size: 16 residues. The CDR3 bases are TGTGCCAGCAGTGCCAGGTCGAAACCTAGGTACAATGAGCAGTTCTTC. Translated, it gives CASSARSKPRYNEQFF.

The chain combines TRBV27 with TRBJ1-1; D is undetermined. The CDR3 loop spans 12 amino acids. From germline, CDR1 is MNHEY and CDR2 SMNVEV (reference sequence). The CDR3 protein is CAAVGKSREAFF. The CDR3 nucleotides are TGTGCAGCAGTCGGGAAGAGCAGGGAAGCTTTCTTT.

The chain links TRBV12-3 or TRBV12-4 to TRBJ1-2; D gene ambiguous. This CDR3 is built from 12 residues. With 2 bases removed from V and 4 bases from J, the gap between germline ends came to 5 bases. This chain's CDR3 is CASSLYSYGYTF. CDR3 bases: TGTGCCAGCAGTTTATATTCCTATGGCTACACCTTC.

The rearrangement joins TRBV28 to TRBJ2-7; D may be TRBD1 or TRBD2 (5 bases each). The V gene lost 6 bases and the J gene lost 0 bases, with 12 bases spanning the gap. This CDR3 contains 14 residues. Germline CDR1 reads MDHEN; CDR2 reads SYDVKM. The CDR3 is CASRGPGISYEQYF. As DNA, the CDR3 is TGTGCCAGCAGGGGACCAGGGATCTCCTACGAGCAGTACTTC.

This clonotype was counted only a few times. This chain uses TRBV7-9 with TRBJ2-1, with D uncertain. The V and J ends lost 0 bases and 15 bases respectively, with 15 bases between them. Germline loops: CDR1 SEHNR, CDR2 FQNEAQ (reference sequence). The CDR3 sequence is 13 residues long. This chain's CDR3 is CASSLAGAPLAFF. The CDR3 coding sequence is TGTGCCAGCAGCTTAGCGGGTGCCCCGCTGGCGTTCTTC.

At least ten counts were recorded for this clonotype. V and J are TRBV28 and TRBJ2-4, with D maybe TRBD1 (5 bases). The CDR3 runs to 14 residues. Germline loops: CDR1 MDHEN, CDR2 SYDVKM. The ends were cut back, 1 base at V and 2 bases at J, with 6 bases in the middle. The CDR3 sequence: CASSLSGTKNIQYF. CDR3 nucleotide sequence: TGTGCCAGCAGTTTATCAGGGACCAAAAACATTCAGTACTTC.

The chain employs TRBV20-1 and TRBJ1-1; D is uncertain. Germline V gene sequence: CDR1 DFQATT, CDR2 SNEGSKA (reference sequence). V was trimmed by 2 bases and J by 10 bases, leaving 8 bases between them. The CDR3 has 10 residues. The CDR3 here is CSARMTLAFF. The CDR3, as DNA: TGCAGTGCTAGAATGACTCTAGCTTTCTTT.

A note on this clonotype: A read error may produce the germline difference seen at one junction end. This sequence joins TRBV7-8 and TRBJ2-3; unclear D gene. The CDR3 runs 12 residues. From germline, CDR1 is SGHVS and CDR2 FQNEAQ. DNA of the CDR3: TGTGCCAGCAGCCCCGGAGAAGATATGCAGTATTTT. This encodes CASSPGEDMQYF.

This chain links TRBV6-4 with TRBJ1-4; the D gene is possibly TRBD1 (5 bases). V was pared by 2 bases and J by 0 bases, with 19 bases between. Germline CDR1 and CDR2: MRHNA and SNTAGT. This CDR3 comprises 19 residues. DNA of the CDR3: TGTGCCAGCAGTGACCCTCTTGCCAGGGCCTATGCAACTAATGAAAAACTGTTTTTT. This translates into CASSDPLARAYATNEKLFF.

The genes are TRBV7-9 and TRBJ2-3; TRBD2 aligns across 11 bases. V dropped 4 bases and J dropped 2; count of bases not matched to a gene: 8. The CDR3 consists of 17 residues. Germline V gene lookup returns CDR1 SEHNR and CDR2 FQNEAQ (reference sequence). DNA for the CDR3: TGTGCCAGCAGCTGGGTCCGGACTAGCGGGTCCACAGATACGCAGTATTTT. It codes for CASSWVRTSGSTDTQYF. Supplemented by reference TRBV7-9 and TRBJ2-3, the full variable domain reads DTGVSQNPRHKITKRGQNVTFRCDPISEHNRLYWYRQTLGQGPEFLTYFQNEAQLEKSRLLSDRFSAERPKGSFSTLEIQRTEQGDSAMYLCASSWVRTSGSTDTQYFGPGTRLTVL.

In its sample, this clonotype was seen a few times. The V call is TRBV4-3, the J call TRBJ1-2, with unresolved D. The CDR3 runs to 15 residues. Germline lookup yields CDR1 LGHNA and CDR2 YSLEER. The germline V and J ends were trimmed by 0 bases and 7 bases, with 15 bases remaining between them. CDR3 in amino acids: CASSQDGGGSGGYTF. The DNA for the CDR3 is TGCGCCAGCAGCCAAGATGGAGGAGGGTCTGGTGGCTACACCTTC.

The CDR3: CASSASGRSSEQFF. The CDR3 coding sequence is TGCGCCAGCAGTGCTAGCGGGAGATCTAGTGAGCAGTTCTTC. The V and J genes are TRBV10-2 and TRBJ2-1, with TRBD2 matching 10 bases. Germline CDR1 is WSHSY and CDR2 is SAAADI. This CDR3 comprises 14 residues. The V and J ends lost 4 bases and 9 bases, in that order; junction bases with no gene match: 6.

A few counts support this clonotype. The chain joins TRBV4-3 to TRBJ2-7; 13 positions agree with TRBD2. Germline CDR1 is LGHNA and CDR2 is YSLEER. This CDR3 contains 16 residues. The trim removed 3 bases at V and 6 bases at J, leaving 8 bases unmatched. DNA of the CDR3: TGCGCCAGCAGCCAGCCCGGACTAGCGGGGGCGGGCGAGCAGTACTTC. Its translation is CASSQPGLAGAGEQYF.

V and J are TRBV3-1 and TRBJ2-7; possibly TRBD2 for D (5 bases). This CDR3 has 14 residues. Looked up from germline, CDR1 is LGHDT and CDR2 is YNNKEL (reference sequence). V shed 1 base and J shed 6 bases, with 13 bases lying between them. The CDR3 protein is CASSQVRGYGEQYF. The CDR3 DNA reads as TGTGCCAGCAGCCAAGTTCGGGGATATGGCGAGCAGTACTTC.

The table lists this clonotype with many counts. The chain joins TRBV7-8 to TRBJ2-2; D is possibly TRBD2 (5 bases). Trimming shortened V by 4 bases and J by 7 bases, and 16 bases separated the two germline ends. Germline V CDR1 and CDR2: SGHVS, FQNEAQ. The length of the CDR3 is 15 residues. The CDR3: CASSSTTTRDGELFF. The CDR3 DNA reads TGTGCCAGCAGCTCGACTACTACTAGGGACGGGGAGCTGTTTTTT.